The source of this T cell receptor beta chain is a study of blood T cell repertoires in COVID-19. Germline V lookup: CDR1 SGHTA, CDR2 FQGNSA. The CDR3 is 13 amino acids. V was pared by 10 bases and J by 0 bases, with 7 bases between. Authors' analysis steps: Reference gene primer amplification yielded estimated nucleated cell counts. This table comes from immunoSEQ multiplex PCR, and its TCRdb copy is limited to in-frame clones, with some not included. Clone size and V and J calls were adopted from that table, with D and trimming inferred from the DNA. The repertoire has a few hundred thousand clones, around 86% of them found once; the top ten carry approximately 1.7%. In Cohort 3, a recovered donor had either two negative PCRs, clearance, or symptom resolution.

The source of this sequence is a man aged 35-49 years who had recovered from COVID-19. Input material: PBMCs or T cells enriched from blood (not recorded which). This chain uses TRBV7-2 with TRBJ2-6, with D perhaps matching TRBD1 (5 bases). The CDR3 spells CATDSSGANVLTF. As DNA, the CDR3 is TGTGCCACCGACAGCTCTGGGGCCAACGTCCTGACTTTC.